The 31 T cell receptor beta chains reported below all come from one sample, sequenced in a study of blood T cell repertoires in COVID-19. TCRdb's table, derived via immunoSEQ multiplex PCR, lists solely in-frame clones and lacks some. Of around 230,000 clones in the sample, more than 75% were seen once. The sequencing input was peripheral blood. These receptors were collected from a man between 50 and 59 years old with COVID-19, enrolled during active disease.

The rearrangement uses TRBV7-6 and TRBJ2-2, with 11 bases matching TRBD2. CDR3 length: 15 amino acids. CDR1 and CDR2 (germline): SGHVS, FNYEAQ. Trimming removed 5 bases from V and 5 bases from J; junction bases left unmatched: 4. CDR3 amino acids: CASSLGLAGTGELFF. CDR3 coding DNA: TGTGCCAGCAGCCTAGGACTAGCGGGTACCGGGGAGCTGTTTTTT.

This clone turned up a few times. The rearrangement uses TRBV6-5 and TRBJ2-1, with 12 bases that match TRBD2. V lost 0 bases to trimming and J lost 6 bases; unmatched junction nucleotides: 3. This CDR3 is 16 amino acids long. CDR1 is MNHEY, CDR2 SVGAGI, per germline. CDR3 DNA sequence: TGTGCCAGCAGTTACTCCCGACTAGCGGGGGCCAATGAGCAGTTCTTC. Translation: CASSYSRLAGANEQFF.

This chain connects TRBV2 to TRBJ2-2, with 7 bases lining up with TRBD1. Germline CDR1 and CDR2: SNHLY and FYNNEI. J lost 5 bases, V lost 8 bases, and 5 bases had no gene match. CDR3 length equals 13 residues. This CDR3 reads CASGDSRTGELFF. Here the CDR3 DNA reads TGTGCCAGCGGGGACAGTCGGACCGGGGAGCTGTTTTTT. The whole variable domain, filled in from reference TRBV2 and TRBJ2-2, reads EPEVTQTPSHQVTQMGQEVILRCVPISNHLYFYWYRQILGQKVEFLVSFYNNEISEKSEIFDDQFSVERPDGSNFTLKIRSTKLEDSAMYFCASGDSRTGELFFGEGSRLTVL.

The gene calls are TRBV28 and TRBJ1-1, with no clear D. This CDR3 comprises 13 residues. CDR1 is MDHEN and CDR2 is SYDVKM in the germline V gene. V shed 3 bases and J shed 1 base, with 6 bases lying between them. The CDR3 loop reads CASSFTPNTEAFF. The DNA for the CDR3 is TGTGCCAGCAGTTTTACTCCGAACACTGAAGCTTTCTTT. Combining the CDR3 with reference TRBV28 and TRBJ1-1 gives the whole variable domain DVKVTQSSRYLVKRTGEKVFLECVQDMDHENMFWYRQDPGLGLRLIYFSYDVKMKEKGDIPEGYSVSREKKERFSLILESASTNQTSMYLCASSFTPNTEAFFGQGTRLTVV.

This clone was found once. The J gene is TRBJ1-5, the V gene TRBV7-2; possibly TRBD1 for D (5 bases). Trimming shortened V by 5 bases and J by 1 base, and 12 bases separated the two germline ends. The CDR3 runs 15 residues. Germline V gene sequence: CDR1 SGHTA, CDR2 FQGNSA. CDR3 protein: CASSPGQLSNQPQHF. CDR3 nucleotides: TGTGCCAGCAGCCCCGGACAACTAAGCAATCAGCCCCAGCATTTT.

The CDR3: CASSFTGSYNEQFF. The CDR3 DNA reads TGTGCCAGCAGTTTCACGGGCTCCTACAATGAGCAGTTCTTC. The chain employs TRBV27 and TRBJ2-1; no firm D call. Trimming took 3 bases from V and 0 from J, leaving 6 bases between them. This CDR3 spans 14 amino acids. CDR1 is MNHEY and CDR2 is SMNVEV in the germline V gene (reference sequence).

The rearrangement links TRBV28 to TRBJ1-2, with D perhaps TRBD1 (5 bases). V was cut by 3 bases and J by 8 bases, with 19 bases left in between. In germline, CDR1 is MDHEN, CDR2 SYDVKM. The CDR3 extends over 15 amino acids. CDR3 sequence: CASSLWTSQDGGYTF. The DNA of the CDR3 is TGTGCCAGCAGTTTGTGGACATCTCAAGACGGGGGCTACACCTTC.

V usage is TRBV9 and J usage is TRBJ2-5, with D possibly matching TRBD1 (5 bases). With 0 bases removed from V and 0 bases from J, the gap between germline ends came to 12 bases. CDR1 and CDR2 from the germline V gene are SGDLS and YYNGEE. The CDR3 consists of 16 residues. CDR3 loop: CASSVGATENQETQYF. The DNA for the CDR3 is TGTGCCAGCAGCGTAGGAGCGACAGAAAACCAAGAGACCCAGTACTTC.

J is TRBJ2-7 and V is TRBV7-8; 13 nucleotides align to TRBD2. Germline V gene lookup returns CDR1 SGHVS and CDR2 FQNEAQ. The V gene end was trimmed by 6 bases and the J gene end by 4 bases; junction bases not matched to a gene: 12. The CDR3 covers 17 residues. CDR3 nucleotides: TGTGCCAGCAGTAGGACTAGCGGGAGCCACGGACGGTACGAGCAGTACTTC. Translating it yields CASSRTSGSHGRYEQYF. Filled out from reference TRBV7-8 and TRBJ2-7, the complete variable domain reads GAGVSQSPRYKVAKRGQDVALRCDPISGHVSLFWYQQALGQGPEFLTYFQNEAQLDKSGLPSDRFFAERPEGSVSTLKIQRTQQEDSAVYLCASSRTSGSHGRYEQYFGPGTRLTVT.

This clone was detected once. The chain combines TRBV30 with TRBJ1-3; 7 bases map to TRBD1. Germline values: CDR1 GTSNPN, CDR2 SVGIG (reference sequence). V lost 2 bases, J lost 1 base, and 5 bases stayed unmatched. The CDR3 has 15 residues. The CDR3 protein is CAWSPRTGSGNTIYF. The CDR3 DNA sequence: TGTGCCTGGAGTCCCCGGACAGGATCTGGAAACACCATATATTTT.

The CDR3 DNA follows: TGTGCCAGCAGCCAAGATCTAGCGGGGGATTACGAGCAGTACTTC. Its protein product is CASSQDLAGDYEQYF. The V call is TRBV4-2, the J call TRBJ2-7; 10 bases agree with TRBD2. This CDR3 is 15 amino acids long. Germline trimming cut 0 bases from V and 4 bases from J; bases unmatched to any gene: 3. From germline, CDR1 is LGHNA and CDR2 YNFKEQ.

The chain links TRBV14 to TRBJ1-2, with D tentatively TRBD1 (5 bases). With 4 bases removed from V and 7 bases from J, the gap between germline ends came to 13 bases. Per germline, CDR1 SGHDN and CDR2 FVKESK. The CDR3 has 13 amino acids. The CDR3 is CASSPARGGGYTF. The CDR3 region has the DNA TGTGCCAGCAGCCCCGCAAGGGGCGGTGGCTACACCTTC.

The rearrangement joins TRBV4-1 to TRBJ2-2, with 8 positions matching TRBD2. Trimming took 5 bases from V and 8 from J; bases not matched to a gene: 1. CDR3 size: 12 residues. Germline V gives CDR1 MGHRA, CDR2 YSYEKL. CDR3 nucleotide sequence: TGCGCCAGCAGCATAGCGGGGGGGGAGCTGTTTTTT. This gives the protein CASSIAGGELFF.

The chain uses TRBV5-4 and TRBJ2-1; TRBD1 aligns across 11 bases. The ends lost 0 bases at V and 7 bases at J; junction bases unmatched: 9. Germline V gene data show CDR1 as SGHNT and CDR2 as YYREEE (reference sequence). The CDR3 sequence is 17 residues long. For the CDR3, the DNA is TGTGCCAGCAGCTTGGATCCAGGGACAGGGGGAAGGAATGAGCAGTTCTTC. Amino acids: CASSLDPGTGGRNEQFF.

This clone was picked up a small number of times. J is TRBJ1-5 and V is TRBV10-3; a possible D gene is TRBD1 (5 bases). Germline V CDR1 and CDR2: ENHRY, SYGVKD. The CDR3 runs 15 residues. The V end lost 8 bases, the J end lost 6 bases, and 20 bases lay between the germline ends. In DNA, the CDR3 is TGTGCCATCGGAGGGCCGGGGGGAGATCTTCAGCCCCAGCATTTT. This gives the protein CAIGGPGGDLQPQHF.

V gene TRBV10-2 combines with J gene TRBJ2-7, with TRBD2 identical over 11 bases. CDR1 WSHSY and CDR2 SAAADI come from the germline V gene. V shed 7 bases, J shed 5 bases, and the junction held 4 bases outside the gene matches. There are 13 residues in the CDR3. CDR3: CASKTSGTDEQYF. CDR3 nucleotides: TGCGCCAGCAAGACTAGCGGGACCGACGAGCAGTACTTC.

The V call is TRBV7-2, the J call TRBJ2-7; D perhaps matches TRBD2 (6 bases). With 1 base removed from V and 6 bases from J, the gap between germline ends came to 19 bases. Germline V lookup: CDR1 SGHTA, CDR2 FQGNSA. The CDR3 runs 16 residues. CDR3 in amino acids: CASSLVGGVKVVEQYF. CDR3 nucleotide sequence: TGTGCCAGCAGCTTAGTGGGCGGGGTTAAGGTTGTCGAGCAGTACTTC.

The V gene is TRBV7-9, the J gene TRBJ1-2; 11 bases agree with TRBD1. The germline gives CDR1 SEHNR, CDR2 FQNEAQ (reference sequence). After removal of 0 bases from V and 1 base from J, the junction contained 1 base not matched to a gene. This CDR3 has 16 residues. CDR3 in DNA: TGTGCCAGCAGCTTAGCGGACAGGGGGCTTAACTATGGCTACACCTTC. This encodes CASSLADRGLNYGYTF.

This rearrangement joins TRBV2 to TRBJ1-5; 9 positions match TRBD1. CDR1 SNHLY and CDR2 FYNNEI come from the germline V gene. This CDR3 is 16 amino acids long. The junction had 10 bases not matched to a gene; V was cut back by 7 bases and J by 3 bases. CDR3 coding DNA: TGTGCCAGCACAAGGTCCGGGACAGGGTTCAATCAGCCCCAGCATTTT. It translates to CASTRSGTGFNQPQHF.

CDR3 nucleotides: TGTGCCAGCAGTGATTTGGGGGACAGAAGGGGGCATCAGCCCCAGCATTTT. It codes for CASSDLGDRRGHQPQHF. V gene TRBV2 combines with J gene TRBJ1-5; 7 bases map to TRBD1. V dropped 3 bases and J dropped 5; count of bases not matched to a gene: 13. Germline CDR1 reads SNHLY; CDR2 reads FYNNEI. The CDR3 totals 17 residues.

V gene TRBV28 combines with J gene TRBJ2-1; 7 positions agree with TRBD2. The CDR3 is 18 residues long. Germline-derived CDR1 and CDR2 are MDHEN and SYDVKM. J was trimmed by 7 bases and V by 3 bases; bases with no gene match: 18. As DNA, the CDR3 is TGTGCCAGCAGTTTGAGAGGGGTCGGCGGGGGAAGAGGGAATGAGCAGTTCTTC. Translation gives CASSLRGVGGGRGNEQFF. Filled out from reference TRBV28 and TRBJ2-1, the complete variable domain reads DVKVTQSSRYLVKRTGEKVFLECVQDMDHENMFWYRQDPGLGLRLIYFSYDVKMKEKGDIPEGYSVSREKKERFSLILESASTNQTSMYLCASSLRGVGGGRGNEQFFGPGTRLTVL.

The chain combines TRBV13 with TRBJ1-2; 11 nucleotides agree with TRBD1. The CDR3 has 14 residues. Trimming removed 6 bases from V and 7 bases from J; junction bases left unmatched: 7. CDR1 and CDR2 from the germline V gene are PRHDT and FYEKMQ (reference sequence). The CDR3 DNA reads as TGTGCCAGCAGAAGGACAGGGGGCAAAGTTGGCTACACCTTC. It encodes CASRRTGGKVGYTF.

The chain is built from TRBV6-5 and TRBJ1-1; no clear D gene. Germline CDR1 is MNHEY and CDR2 is SVGAGI. The CDR3 is 12 residues long. Trimming stripped 6 bases from V and 11 bases from J, with 16 bases between. The CDR3: CASSAPGSTAFF. The CDR3 coding sequence is TGTGCCAGCAGCGCCCCGGGGAGCACGGCTTTCTTT.

The rearrangement joins TRBV11-2 to TRBJ2-7; 11 nucleotides agree with TRBD1. V trimming: 5 bases; J trimming: 4 bases; junction bases outside the gene matches: 10. The CDR3 is made up of 16 amino acids. Germline assignment: CDR1 SGHAT and CDR2 FQNNGV. Here the CDR3 reads CASSPRGTGGRYEQYF. The CDR3 coding sequence is TGTGCCAGCAGCCCAAGAGGGACAGGGGGTCGATACGAGCAGTACTTC.

The chain combines TRBV12-5 with TRBJ2-7; TRBD2 matches 14 bases. The V and J ends lost 5 bases and 6 bases, in that order; junction bases with no gene match: 6. Germline values: CDR1 LGHNT, CDR2 FRNRAP. The CDR3 has 15 residues. The DNA for the CDR3 is TGTGCTAGTGGTCCCACGGGACTAGCGGGAGTCGAGCAGTACTTC. Translating gives CASGPTGLAGVEQYF.

The chain joins TRBV21-1 to TRBJ2-7; no check of the table's D call, TRBD1, against the DNA was made. TRBV21-1 is tagged as a pseudogene. There are 13 residues in the CDR3. In nucleotides, the CDR3 is TGTGCCAGCAAGACAGGGTGGGTCCACGAGCAGTACTTC. Protein product: CASKTGWVHEQYF.

This chain uses TRBV19 with TRBJ1-1; a weak D match, TRBD1 (5 bases). The CDR3 is made up of 14 amino acids. The V end was cut by 6 bases, the J end by 0 bases, with 11 bases between. CDR1 and CDR2 from the germline V gene are LNHDA and SQIVND (reference sequence). The CDR3 reads CASREQAMNTEAFF. DNA of the CDR3: TGTGCCAGTAGGGAACAGGCTATGAACACTGAAGCTTTCTTT.

In its sample, this clone was seen a few times. The V and J genes are TRBV5-1 and TRBJ2-7, with D maybe TRBD2 (10 bases). Germline lookup yields CDR1 SGHRS and CDR2 YFSETQ. V was cut by 0 bases and J by 5 bases, with 24 bases left in between. CDR3 size: 18 residues. CDR3 amino acids: CASSLAQGALAGAHEQYF. CDR3 in DNA: TGCGCCAGCAGCTTGGCACAGGGGGCCCTAGCGGGAGCTCACGAGCAGTACTTC.

The V call is TRBV7-3, the J call TRBJ2-2; 8 positions agree with TRBD1. From germline, CDR1 is SGHTA and CDR2 FQGTGA. The J segment lost 3 bases and the V segment lost 4 bases, leaving 4 bases of the junction unmatched. The length of the CDR3 is 15 residues. CDR3 sequence (DNA): TGTGCCAGCAGCTCGACAGGGGCGGACACCGGGGAGCTGTTTTTT. Protein sequence: CASSSTGADTGELFF.

The chain has TRBV19 and TRBJ1-1, with D hard to call. V was pared by 1 base and J by 1 base, with 10 bases between. The CDR3 has 15 residues. The germline V gene encodes CDR1 LNHDA and CDR2 SQIVND (reference sequence). In DNA, the CDR3 is TGTGCCAGTAGTATAGCCCGAGGTGGGAACACTGAAGCTTTCTTT. This translates into CASSIARGGNTEAFF.

This clone came up once. This sequence joins TRBV2 and TRBJ1-4; D is undetermined. The CDR3 runs 10 residues. V dropped 8 bases and J dropped 4 bases, with 2 bases sitting between them. Germline loops: CDR1 SNHLY, CDR2 FYNNEI. The CDR3 sequence is CASRNEKLFF. For the CDR3, the DNA is TGTGCCAGCCGTAATGAAAAACTGTTTTTT. Full variable domain (rest looked up from reference TRBV2 and TRBJ1-4): EPEVTQTPSHQVTQMGQEVILRCVPISNHLYFYWYRQILGQKVEFLVSFYNNEISEKSEIFDDQFSVERPDGSNFTLKIRSTKLEDSAMYFCASRNEKLFFGSGTQLSVL.